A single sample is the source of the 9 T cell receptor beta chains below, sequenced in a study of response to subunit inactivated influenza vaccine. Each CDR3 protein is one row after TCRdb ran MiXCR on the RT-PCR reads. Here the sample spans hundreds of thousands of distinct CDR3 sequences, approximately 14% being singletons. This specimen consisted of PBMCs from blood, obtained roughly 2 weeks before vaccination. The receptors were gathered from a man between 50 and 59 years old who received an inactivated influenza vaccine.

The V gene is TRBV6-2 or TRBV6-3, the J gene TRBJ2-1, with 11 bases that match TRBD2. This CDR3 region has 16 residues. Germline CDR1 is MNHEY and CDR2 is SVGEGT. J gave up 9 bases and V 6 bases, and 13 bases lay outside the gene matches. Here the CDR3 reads CASRSFSGRDSGEQFF. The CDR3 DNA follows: TGTGCCAGCAGATCCTTTAGCGGGAGGGATTCTGGTGAGCAGTTCTTC.

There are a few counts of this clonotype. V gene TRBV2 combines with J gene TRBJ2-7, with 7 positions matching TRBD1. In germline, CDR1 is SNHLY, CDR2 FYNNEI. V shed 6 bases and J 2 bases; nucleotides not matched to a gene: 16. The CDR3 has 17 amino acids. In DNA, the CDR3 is TGTGCCAGCAGGACCCCCGAGACAGGGAAAGGGGCCTACGAGCAGTACTTC. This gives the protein CASRTPETGKGAYEQYF.

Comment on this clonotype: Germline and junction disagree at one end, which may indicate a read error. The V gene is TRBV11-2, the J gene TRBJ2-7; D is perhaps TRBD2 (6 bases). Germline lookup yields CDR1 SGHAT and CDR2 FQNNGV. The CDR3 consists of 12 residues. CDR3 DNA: TGTGACAGCAGCTTCTCGGAGGGAAAGCAGTACTTC. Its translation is CDSSFSEGKQYF.

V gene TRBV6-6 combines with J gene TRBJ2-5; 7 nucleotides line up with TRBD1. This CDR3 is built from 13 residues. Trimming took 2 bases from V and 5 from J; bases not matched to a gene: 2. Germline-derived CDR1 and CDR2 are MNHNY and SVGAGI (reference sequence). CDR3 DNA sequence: TGTGCCAGCAGTTACGTCAGGGGGGAGACCCAGTACTTC. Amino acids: CASSYVRGETQYF.

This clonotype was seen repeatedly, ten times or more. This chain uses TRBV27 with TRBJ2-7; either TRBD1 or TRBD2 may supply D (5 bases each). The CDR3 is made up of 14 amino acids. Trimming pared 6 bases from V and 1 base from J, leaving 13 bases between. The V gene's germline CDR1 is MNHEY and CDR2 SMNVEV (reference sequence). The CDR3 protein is CASRKPGRSYEQYF. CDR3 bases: TGTGCCAGCAGAAAACCGGGACGTTCCTACGAGCAGTACTTC.

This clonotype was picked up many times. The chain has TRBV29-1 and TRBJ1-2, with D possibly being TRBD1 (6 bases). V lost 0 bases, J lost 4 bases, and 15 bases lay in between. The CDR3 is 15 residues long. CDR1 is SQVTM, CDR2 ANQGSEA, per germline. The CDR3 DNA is TGCAGCGTTGAAGATACGGACAGAATCCCCTATGGCTACACCTTC. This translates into CSVEDTDRIPYGYTF.

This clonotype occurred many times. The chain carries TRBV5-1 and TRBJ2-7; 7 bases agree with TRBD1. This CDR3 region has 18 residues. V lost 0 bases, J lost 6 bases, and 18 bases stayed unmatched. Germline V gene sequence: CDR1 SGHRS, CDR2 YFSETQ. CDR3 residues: CASSLALGRGPGGLEQYF. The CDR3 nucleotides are TGCGCCAGCAGCTTGGCCCTAGGAAGGGGGCCTGGGGGTCTCGAGCAGTACTTC. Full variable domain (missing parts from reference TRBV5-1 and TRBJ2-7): KAGVTQTPRYLIKTRGQQVTLSCSPISGHRSVSWYQQTPGQGLQFLFEYFSETQRNKGNFPGRFSGRQFSNSRSEMNVSTLELGDSALYLCASSLALGRGPGGLEQYFGPGTRLTVT.

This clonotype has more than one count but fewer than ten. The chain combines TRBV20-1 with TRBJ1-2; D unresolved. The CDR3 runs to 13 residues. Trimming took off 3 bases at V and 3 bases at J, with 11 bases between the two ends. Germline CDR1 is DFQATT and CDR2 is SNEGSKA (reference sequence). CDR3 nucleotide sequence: TGCAGTGCTAGGGCCCCCGAGGACTATGGCTACACCTTC. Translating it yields CSARAPEDYGYTF.

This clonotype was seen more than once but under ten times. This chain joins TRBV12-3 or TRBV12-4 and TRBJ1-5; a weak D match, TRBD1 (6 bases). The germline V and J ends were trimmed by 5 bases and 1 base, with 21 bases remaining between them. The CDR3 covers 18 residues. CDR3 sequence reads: CASSPEWGGARSNQPQHF. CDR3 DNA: TGTGCCAGCAGTCCGGAGTGGGGGGGGGCAAGGAGCAATCAGCCCCAGCATTTT.